This T cell receptor (beta chain) was recovered during a study of blood T cell repertoires in COVID-19. Study-wide background: Spain, Italy and the United States supplied samples that represented acute and convalescent COVID-19.

As for this clone: The same CDR3 can be traced to other DNA sequences in this sample.

The repertoire was sequenced with immunoSEQ multiplex PCR; TCRdb's copy has only in-frame clones and lacks some. The sample consists of around 69,000 clones, roughly 81% of them appearing once. This CDR3 is 16 amino acids long. V lost 4 bases to trimming and J lost 6 bases; unmatched junction nucleotides: 8. CDR1 is SGHNT and CDR2 is YYREEE in the germline V gene (reference sequence). This chain links TRBV5-4 with TRBJ2-7; 15 bases are a match to TRBD2. Material for sequencing was peripheral blood. The TCR was taken from a woman aged 70-85 years with acute or convalescent COVID-19. This CDR3 reads CASSPRTSGRAGEQYF. In DNA form, the CDR3 reads TGTGCCAGCAGCCCACGGACTAGCGGGAGGGCCGGCGAGCAGTACTTC.